This TCR beta chain derives from a study of blood T cell repertoires in COVID-19. Study as a whole: Samples of COVID-19 (acute and convalescent) were obtained from the United States, Italy and Spain. In each case, the material was cDNA or gDNA derived from T cells, B-cell-depleted T cells, or PBMCs.

V shed 6 bases, J shed 1 base, and the junction held 12 bases outside the gene matches. Germline-derived CDR1 and CDR2 are MNHEY and SMNVEV (reference sequence). The CDR3 is 17 residues long. Authors' data handling: Nucleated cell counts were estimated from reference gene primer amplification. TCRdb keeps only in-frame clones here, not all; method: immunoSEQ multiplex PCR. Clonal size and the V and J genes are those of that table, whereas D and trimming came from the DNA. Of around 200,000 clones listed, 70% to 90% are singletons. The source material was peripheral blood. The genes are TRBV27 and TRBJ1-2; 9 nucleotides match TRBD1. The receptor comes from a man in his 60s with acute or convalescent COVID-19. In nucleotides, the CDR3 is TGTGCCAGCAGCAAACGACCACAGGGGGCGGGTAACTATGGCTACACCTTC. It specifies CASSKRPQGAGNYGYTF.